The 26 T cell receptor beta chains below were found in one sample sequenced in a study of T cell repertoires in cytomegalovirus infection. Each CDR3 protein is one row after TCRdb ran MiXCR on the reads. The sample holds a few hundred thousand distinct CDR3 sequences, almost 40% seen once. No antigen is known for these receptors. Sequences were derived from cultured PBMCs, sampled from culture after CMV antigen stimulation. These receptors came from a human donor in good health (CMV status not recorded). Some clones in this sample may be carry-over from other donors' samples.

The chain uses TRBV7-9 and TRBJ1-1, with a possible D match to TRBD1 (6 bases). This CDR3 spans 14 amino acids. V was shortened by 0 bases and J by 5 bases, with 10 bases between the two germline ends. Germline CDR1 SEHNR, CDR2 FQNEAQ (reference sequence). The CDR3 DNA follows: TGTGCCAGCAGCTTAGCGGTGGGGGCTACTGAAGCTTTCTTT. Protein sequence: CASSLAVGATEAFF.

This clonotype has a handful of counts. The rearrangement joins TRBV7-8 to TRBJ2-7; the match to TRBD2 covers 14 bases. The germline V gene has CDR1 SGHVS and CDR2 FQNEAQ. The CDR3 has 17 amino acids. The trim removed 4 bases at V and 3 bases at J, leaving 8 bases unmatched. CDR3 bases: TGTGCCAGCAGCTCGTTTGGACTAGCGGGGGGAAACTACGAGCAGTACTTC. Amino acid sequence: CASSSFGLAGGNYEQYF.

The J gene is TRBJ2-1, the V gene TRBV19; TRBD2 matches at 9 bases. The CDR3 contains 15 residues. Looked up from germline, CDR1 is LNHDA and CDR2 is SQIVND (reference sequence). J gave up 9 bases and V 4 bases, and 10 bases lay outside the gene matches. The CDR3 region is CASSSRLAEPGEQFF. For the CDR3, the DNA is TGTGCCAGTAGTAGCCGACTAGCGGAGCCCGGTGAGCAGTTCTTC.

The rearrangement links TRBV12-3 or TRBV12-4 to TRBJ1-5, with 8 bases lining up with TRBD1. The CDR3 length is 16 residues. V lost 6 bases, J lost 6 bases, and 13 bases stayed unmatched. CDR3 amino acids: CASSRGTGSVSQPQHF. CDR3 nucleotides: TGTGCCAGCAGCCGCGGGACAGGTTCGGTGAGTCAGCCCCAGCATTTT.

The chain recombines TRBV7-1 with TRBJ2-7, with D perhaps given as TRBD1 or TRBD2 (5 bases each). Being an ORF, TRBV7-1 has a function that is uncertain. Trimming pared 5 bases from V and 2 bases from J, leaving 13 bases between. CDR3 length: 14 residues. In DNA form, the CDR3 reads TGTGCCAGCAGCCAGGTGGGGGATACCTACGAGCAGTACTTC. Its translation is CASSQVGDTYEQYF.

This chain joins TRBV12-3 or TRBV12-4 and TRBJ2-1, with TRBD1 matching over 10 bases. Trimming cost V 6 bases and J 8 bases; bases outside gene matches: 13. CDR3 length equals 16 residues. DNA for the CDR3: TGTGCCAGCAGATCCCCGGGACAGGGGTCGTCCGATGAGCAGTTCTTC. This gives the protein CASRSPGQGSSDEQFF.

The chain joins TRBV19 to TRBJ2-3; TRBD2 matches at 9 bases. CDR1 and CDR2 from the germline V gene are LNHDA and SQIVND (reference sequence). The CDR3 loop spans 15 amino acids. With V trimmed by 1 base and J by 5 bases, 4 bases remained unmatched. The CDR3 region is CASSIGLAAKDTQYF. In nucleotides, the CDR3 is TGTGCCAGTAGTATAGGACTAGCGGCGAAAGATACGCAGTATTTT. The full variable domain, with the rest looked up from reference TRBV19 and TRBJ2-3, is DGGITQSPKYLFRKEGQNVTLSCEQNLNHDAMYWYRQDPGQGLRLIYYSQIVNDFQKGDIAEGYSVSREKKESFPLTVTSAQKNPTAFYLCASSIGLAAKDTQYFGPGTRLTVL.

This chain connects TRBV20-1 to TRBJ1-5; no definite D call. The CDR3 length is 13 residues. The germline V gene has CDR1 DFQATT and CDR2 SNEGSKA (reference sequence). V lost 3 bases, J lost 2 bases, and 8 bases lay in between. CDR3 nucleotide sequence: TGCAGTGCTAGGGCTTATGGCAATCAGCCCCAGCATTTT. Protein: CSARAYGNQPQHF.

The table lists this clonotype with a few counts. The CDR3 coding sequence is TGCGCCAGCAGCTCCGCTCCTCAGGGACCGAACACTGAAGCTTTCTTT. Translating gives CASSSAPQGPNTEAFF. The rearrangement links TRBV4-1 to TRBJ1-1; perhaps TRBD1 as D (5 bases). The germline V gene has CDR1 MGHRA and CDR2 YSYEKL. The V and J ends lost 5 bases and 1 base respectively, with 17 bases between them. The CDR3 spans 16 residues.

This clonotype was found once. CDR3 coding DNA: TGTGCCAGCAGCTTACGGGGGACGAGCGACGGCACAGATACGCAGTATTTT. It yields the protein CASSLRGTSDGTDTQYF. The rearrangement links TRBV7-2 to TRBJ2-3, with D possibly being TRBD2 (6 bases). The V end was cut by 2 bases, the J end by 1 base, with 16 bases between. The CDR3 contains 17 residues. Germline-derived CDR1 and CDR2 are SGHTA and FQGNSA.

CDR3 nucleotide sequence: TGCGCCAGCAGCTGGGGGGCCTCGGGGACTGAAGCTTTCTTT. It specifies CASSWGASGTEAFF. The rearrangement links TRBV5-1 to TRBJ1-1, with a possible D match to TRBD1 (6 bases). The CDR3 sequence is 14 residues long. Germline V gives CDR1 SGHRS, CDR2 YFSETQ. The V end was cut by 3 bases, the J end by 5 bases, with 14 bases between. Variable domain in full (rest from reference TRBV5-1 and TRBJ1-1): KAGVTQTPRYLIKTRGQQVTLSCSPISGHRSVSWYQQTPGQGLQFLFEYFSETQRNKGNFPGRFSGRQFSNSRSEMNVSTLELGDSALYLCASSWGASGTEAFFGQGTRLTVV.

The chain couples TRBV18 to TRBJ2-5; TRBD1 might be the D (6 bases). The CDR3 spans 14 residues. V was pared by 0 bases and J by 6 bases, with 11 bases between. Germline values: CDR1 KGHSH, CDR2 LQKENI. The CDR3 loop reads CASSPPAQGKTQYF. The CDR3 nucleotides are TGTGCCAGCTCACCACCGGCCCAGGGGAAGACCCAGTACTTC.

In its sample, this clonotype was seen a few times. The chain recombines TRBV4-3 with TRBJ2-3; no clear D. V gave up 0 bases and J gave up 2 bases, with 9 bases separating them. Germline-derived CDR1 and CDR2 are LGHNA and YSLEER. The CDR3 is made up of 15 amino acids. CDR3 DNA sequence: TGCGCCAGCAGCCAAGATCCCCTTTACACAGATACGCAGTATTTT. It codes for CASSQDPLYTDTQYF.

The chain joins TRBV6-2 or TRBV6-3 to TRBJ1-5; TRBD1 agrees at 12 bases. Trimming at V came to 4 bases and at J to 1 base, leaving 11 bases not matched to a gene. The CDR3 sequence is 19 residues long. Germline CDR1 reads MNHEY; CDR2 reads SVGEGT. The CDR3 loop reads CASSFPGQGASWSNQPQHF. The CDR3 DNA reads as TGTGCCAGCAGTTTTCCGGGACAGGGGGCATCTTGGAGCAATCAGCCCCAGCATTTT.

The chain uses TRBV7-8 and TRBJ2-7, with 8 bases aligning to TRBD2. Germline V gene sequence: CDR1 SGHVS, CDR2 FQNEAQ. Trimming cost V 6 bases and J 0 bases; bases outside gene matches: 4. This CDR3 is built from 14 residues. CDR3 DNA: TGTGCCAGCAGTCGACTAGCGTTCTCCTACGAGCAGTACTTC. Protein sequence: CASSRLAFSYEQYF.

The chain carries TRBV5-1 and TRBJ1-1; tentatively, D is TRBD1 (6 bases). The germline gives CDR1 SGHRS, CDR2 YFSETQ. Deletions cut 2 bases from V and 0 bases from J, with 14 bases between. This CDR3 comprises 16 residues. The CDR3, as DNA: TGCGCCAGCAGCTTTGGGGTCAGGGGTATGAACACTGAAGCTTTCTTT. Its translation: CASSFGVRGMNTEAFF.

This clonotype was observed once. The chain joins TRBV7-9 to TRBJ2-3; D is uncertain. The CDR3 consists of 15 residues. V was clipped by 4 bases and J by 2 bases, with 13 bases between them. CDR1 SEHNR and CDR2 FQNEAQ come from the germline V gene (reference sequence). CDR3 DNA sequence: TGTGCCAGCAGCTCCAACGGATTATACACAGATACGCAGTATTTT. Encoded protein: CASSSNGLYTDTQYF.

This chain joins TRBV19 and TRBJ1-5; D is perhaps TRBD1 (5 bases). The V end was cut by 1 base, the J end by 4 bases, with 8 bases between. The CDR3 consists of 14 residues. Germline loops: CDR1 LNHDA, CDR2 SQIVND (reference sequence). The CDR3 DNA is TGTGCCAGTAGTATAGGGGGGAAAAATCAGCCCCAGCATTTT. Protein sequence: CASSIGGKNQPQHF.

In its sample, this clonotype was seen a few times. V usage is TRBV27 and J usage is TRBJ2-4, with 9 bases matching TRBD1. V trimming: 4 bases; J trimming: 0 bases; junction bases outside the gene matches: 13. Germline V gene sequence: CDR1 MNHEY, CDR2 SMNVEV (reference sequence). The CDR3 sequence is 19 residues long. This chain's CDR3 is CASSSSGTGHLLAKNIQYF. The DNA for the CDR3 is TGTGCCAGCAGTTCCTCCGGGACAGGGCATCTATTAGCCAAAAACATTCAGTACTTC.

The J gene is TRBJ2-1, the V gene TRBV28, with D maybe TRBD2 (6 bases). This CDR3 comprises 15 residues. Germline V gene lookup returns CDR1 MDHEN and CDR2 SYDVKM. Trimming removed 5 bases from V and 9 bases from J, with 20 bases in between. The CDR3 nucleotides read TGTGCCAGCAGTCTTAGGGGCCAGCCCGGGAGTGAGCAGTTCTTC. It is translated as CASSLRGQPGSEQFF.

This clonotype was detected only a few times. The chain carries TRBV7-2 and TRBJ1-5, with D uncertain. V lost 3 bases to trimming and J lost 8 bases, with 14 bases between them. Germline loops: CDR1 SGHTA, CDR2 FQGNSA. This CDR3 comprises 14 residues. CDR3 in DNA: TGTGCCAGCAGCTTCAGCGGTACGGGGAAGCCCCAGCATTTT. Translated: CASSFSGTGKPQHF.

CDR3: CASSPLQRERGDTQYF. CDR3 nucleotide sequence: TGTGCCAGCAGCCCTCTCCAGCGGGAGAGGGGAGATACGCAGTATTTT. J is TRBJ2-3 and V is TRBV7-6, with 8 bases fitting TRBD2. The ends lost 5 bases at V and 5 bases at J; junction bases unmatched: 12. This CDR3 contains 16 residues. The germline gives CDR1 SGHVS, CDR2 FNYEAQ.

The gene calls are TRBV6-2 or TRBV6-3 and TRBJ1-5; no reliable D call. The CDR3 contains 16 residues. V lost 1 base to trimming and J lost 4 bases, with 14 bases between them. Germline CDR1 and CDR2: MNHEY and SVGEGT. The CDR3 sequence is CASSYYLLLRNQPQHF. As DNA, the CDR3 is TGTGCCAGCAGTTACTACCTATTGCTGCGGAATCAGCCCCAGCATTTT.

The rearrangement joins TRBV6-1 to TRBJ1-4; D might be TRBD1 (5 bases). V dropped 10 bases and J dropped 7 bases, with 19 bases sitting between them. Germline V lookup: CDR1 MNHNS, CDR2 SASEGT. This CDR3 is 14 amino acids long. In DNA, the CDR3 is TGTGCCACAAATCGGCCCCAGGGCAGTGAAAAACTGTTTTTT. As protein: CATNRPQGSEKLFF.

The chain is built from TRBV5-6 and TRBJ2-3; D is undetermined. This CDR3 region has 15 residues. Trimming took off 0 bases at V and 0 bases at J, with 8 bases between the two ends. In germline, CDR1 is SGHDT, CDR2 YYEEEE. CDR3 residues: CASSLDLGSTDTQYF. CDR3 nucleotides: TGTGCCAGCAGCTTGGATCTGGGCAGCACAGATACGCAGTATTTT.

In this sample, this clonotype turned up a few times. The CDR3 loop is CSARTGVAYEQYF. CDR3 nucleotides: TGCAGTGCCAGGACAGGGGTAGCCTACGAGCAGTACTTC. The chain couples TRBV20-1 to TRBJ2-7; the match to TRBD1 covers 9 bases. With V trimmed by 6 bases and J by 2 bases, 5 bases remained unmatched. Germline V gene lookup returns CDR1 DFQATT and CDR2 SNEGSKA (reference sequence). The CDR3 contains 13 residues.